Each of the 30 T cell receptor beta chains below was sequenced from the same sample in a study of T cells after yellow fever vaccination. TCRdb ran MiXCR on the 5' RACE reads and lists one entry per CDR3 protein. The data contain around 40,000 distinct CDR3 sequences, roughly 6.4% of them singletons. This material consisted of CD8+ T cells not binding an NS4B(214-222) dextramer, sorted from PBMCs, taken 45 days after the yellow fever booster vaccination. These receptors originate from a man aged 25-45 years who received the YFV17D yellow fever vaccine.

The rearrangement joins TRBV29-1 to TRBJ1-2; D not certain. Trimming left V 4 bases short and J 6 bases short, with 12 bases between. The CDR3 is 12 residues long. The V gene's germline CDR1 is SQVTM and CDR2 ANQGSEA. CDR3: CSVAEQPDGYTF. The CDR3 bases are TGCAGCGTTGCCGAACAACCAGATGGCTACACCTTC.

This clonotype was recorded at least ten times. The J gene is TRBJ2-1, the V gene TRBV6-2 or TRBV6-3, with D possibly being TRBD2 (5 bases). The CDR3 is 13 amino acids. Germline CDR1 and CDR2: MNHEY and SVGEGT. V lost 8 bases to trimming and J lost 16 bases, with 24 bases between them. The CDR3 DNA reads TGTGCCAGCTTCAGCGGCACTTACAATGAGCGTTTCTTC. Translated, it gives CASFSGTYNERFF.

With respect to this clonotype: This may stem from a read error, because a much larger clone lies one nucleotide away. The genes are TRBV11-2 and TRBJ2-3, with D uncertain. From germline, CDR1 is SGHAT and CDR2 FQNNGV. V shed 2 bases and J shed 6 bases, with 18 bases lying between them. The CDR3 runs to 16 residues. CDR3: CASSLLEAPSSDTQYF. In nucleotides, the CDR3 is TGTGCCAGCAGCTTACTCGAGGCTCCGAGCAGTGATACGCAGTATTTT.

In this sample, this clonotype turned up many times. Compared with germline, one end of the junction differs, possibly owing to a read error. V usage is TRBV12-3 or TRBV12-4 and J usage is TRBJ2-7, with 9 nucleotides matching TRBD2. The CDR3 consists of 13 residues. CDR3 bases: TGTGCCAGCAGCTTAGCGGGAGCGGCCGAGCAGTACTTC. Amino acid sequence: CASSLAGAAEQYF.

This clonotype was counted at least ten times. The genes are TRBV19 and TRBJ2-3; no definite D call. CDR3 length: 12 residues. The germline gives CDR1 LNHDA, CDR2 SQIVND (reference sequence). Trimming shortened V by 6 bases and J by 6 bases, and 10 bases separated the two germline ends. CDR3 nucleotides: TGTGCCAGTAGCTACTCGCGGGATACGCAGTATTTT. As protein: CASSYSRDTQYF.

This clonotype was seen many times. The chain links TRBV9 to TRBJ2-7; TRBD1 matches at 9 bases. J lost 2 bases, V lost 4 bases, and 4 bases had no gene match. This CDR3 is 14 amino acids long. Germline V lookup: CDR1 SGDLS, CDR2 YYNGEE. The CDR3 reads CASSPWTGAYEQYF. CDR3 coding DNA: TGTGCCAGCAGCCCGTGGACAGGGGCCTACGAGCAGTACTTC.

With respect to this clonotype: A much larger clone is a single base away; this may be a read error. This rearrangement joins TRBV12-3 or TRBV12-4 to TRBJ2-1, with D unresolved. The CDR3 is 12 amino acids. CDR3 in amino acids: CASSPRTNAQFF. DNA for the CDR3: TGTGCCAGCAGTCCCCGTACCAATGCGCAGTTCTTC.

This clonotype was recorded many times. The gene calls are TRBV4-3 and TRBJ2-7, with D maybe TRBD1 (6 bases). V lost 2 bases and J lost 2, with 10 bases in between. The CDR3 is 14 residues long. The germline gives CDR1 LGHNA, CDR2 YSLEER. The CDR3 DNA follows: TGCGCCAGCAGCCAATTGACAGGCCCCTACGAGCAGTACTTC. The encoded protein is CASSQLTGPYEQYF.

The V and J genes are TRBV5-1 and TRBJ2-7; 10 nucleotides agree with TRBD1. The CDR3 contains 14 residues. Looked up from germline, CDR1 is SGHRS and CDR2 is YFSETQ. After removal of 4 bases from V and 4 bases from J, the junction contained 5 bases not matched to a gene. In nucleotides, the CDR3 is TGCGCCAGCAGCAGTGGACAGGGGGAGTACGAGCAGTACTTC. Translating it yields CASSSGQGEYEQYF.

In this sample, this clonotype turned up a few times. The CDR3 reads CASSFRDTNGEQYF. DNA of the CDR3: TGTGCCAGCAGCTTCCGGGACACAAACGGGGAGCAGTACTTC. This rearrangement joins TRBV5-4 to TRBJ2-7; tentatively, D is TRBD1 (6 bases). The CDR3 covers 14 residues. CDR1 SGHNT and CDR2 YYREEE come from the germline V gene (reference sequence). V was pared by 2 bases and J by 7 bases, with 16 bases between. The variable domain in full, completed from reference TRBV5-4 and TRBJ2-7, reads ETGVTQSPTHLIKTRGQQVTLRCSSQSGHNTVSWYQQALGQGPQFIFQYYREEENGRGNFPPRFSGLQFPNYSSELNVNALELDDSALYLCASSFRDTNGEQYFGPGTRLTVT.

There are many counts of this clonotype. The chain combines TRBV12-3 or TRBV12-4 with TRBJ2-2; 11 bases map to TRBD2. The CDR3 length is 18 residues. The junction had 7 bases not matched to a gene; V was cut back by 3 bases and J by 1 base. The CDR3 DNA follows: TGTGCCAGCAGTTTTACACTAGCGGGAGTGGGGAACACCGGGGAGCTGTTTTTT. Protein sequence: CASSFTLAGVGNTGELFF.

This clonotype came up many times. The gene calls are TRBV6-2 or TRBV6-3 and TRBJ2-3; no definite D call. Germline CDR1 and CDR2: MNHEY and SVGEGT. This CDR3 region has 14 residues. The V end lost 4 bases, the J end lost 2 bases, and 10 bases lay between the germline ends. The CDR3 DNA reads TGTGCCAGCAGTTTAAGGCTAAACACAGATACGCAGTATTTT. It is translated as CASSLRLNTDTQYF.

This clonotype was recorded many times. The V and J genes are TRBV14 and TRBJ1-6, with TRBD1 matching 9 bases. In germline, CDR1 is SGHDN, CDR2 FVKESK. V lost 3 bases, J lost 6 bases, and 3 bases stayed unmatched. The CDR3 totals 15 residues. In nucleotides, the CDR3 is TGTGCCAGCAGCCATCACAGGGGGCTTAATTCACCCCTCCACTTT. Translated, it gives CASSHHRGLNSPLHF.

This clonotype was counted ten times or more. Written as DNA, the CDR3 is TGTGCCAGCAGTTACACCGGGACTTACAATGAGCAGTTCTTC. Protein product: CASSYTGTYNEQFF. V usage is TRBV28 and J usage is TRBJ2-1; possibly TRBD2 for D (6 bases). The V gene lost 4 bases and the J gene lost 4 bases, with 11 bases spanning the gap. Germline CDR1 and CDR2: MDHEN and SYDVKM. The CDR3 runs 14 residues.

This clonotype was picked up many times. This rearrangement joins TRBV30 to TRBJ2-1; possible D gene TRBD2, 6 bases. V lost 0 bases to trimming and J lost 6 bases, with 15 bases between them. Germline CDR1 is GTSNPN and CDR2 is SVGIG (reference sequence). The CDR3 loop spans 15 amino acids. The chain's CDR3 is CAWSVLGGPGNEQFF. The DNA of the CDR3 is TGTGCCTGGAGTGTACTGGGAGGTCCGGGCAATGAGCAGTTCTTC.

The chain is built from TRBV5-4 and TRBJ2-1, with 9 positions matching TRBD1. Germline V CDR1 and CDR2: SGHNT, YYREEE (reference sequence). The CDR3 is 14 residues long. V shed 4 bases and J 4 bases; nucleotides not matched to a gene: 3. CDR3 protein: CASSPGQGYNEQFF. As DNA, the CDR3 is TGTGCCAGCAGCCCTGGACAGGGGTACAATGAGCAGTTCTTC.

In this sample, this clonotype turned up many times. The V and J genes are TRBV29-1 and TRBJ2-5; 9 nucleotides agree with TRBD2. Germline CDR1 reads SQVTM; CDR2 reads ANQGSEA. J lost 4 bases, V lost 6 bases, and 0 bases had no gene match. This CDR3 contains 11 residues. CDR3 sequence: CSVLAGETQYF. The CDR3 bases are TGCAGCGTACTAGCGGGAGAGACCCAGTACTTC.

This chain connects TRBV11-3 to TRBJ2-5, with 11 positions matching TRBD1. Germline-derived CDR1 and CDR2 are SGHNT and YENEEA. This CDR3 is built from 16 residues. The J segment lost 4 bases and the V segment lost 5 bases, leaving 9 bases of the junction unmatched. Written as DNA, the CDR3 is TGTGCCAGCAGCCCAAGGACAGGGGGCGATGGAGAGACCCAGTACTTC. As protein: CASSPRTGGDGETQYF.

This clonotype has a count of ten or more. V usage is TRBV7-9 and J usage is TRBJ2-2; a possible D gene is TRBD1 (6 bases). This CDR3 is built from 15 residues. CDR1 SEHNR and CDR2 FQNEAQ come from the germline V gene (reference sequence). Trimming stripped 2 bases from V and 1 base from J, with 8 bases between. CDR3 amino acids: CASSLQGRNTGELFF. The CDR3 DNA reads TGTGCCAGCAGCTTACAGGGGAGGAACACCGGGGAGCTGTTTTTT.

This clonotype was seen ten or more times. This sequence joins TRBV7-9 and TRBJ2-5; no firm D call. Trimming took 5 bases from V and 1 from J, leaving 11 bases between them. The germline V gene has CDR1 SEHNR and CDR2 FQNEAQ (reference sequence). The CDR3 runs 14 residues. The CDR3 region is CASSTQRIQETQYF. CDR3 DNA sequence: TGTGCCAGCAGCACTCAGCGAATCCAAGAGACCCAGTACTTC.

Notes on this clonotype: Given a much more abundant clone one base away, this may be a read error. The chain employs TRBV7-1 and TRBJ2-2; maybe TRBD1 (5 bases). TRBV7-1 qualifies as an ORF whose function is uncertain. CDR3 size: 14 residues. Trimming left V 10 bases short and J 7 bases short, with 19 bases between. In nucleotides, the CDR3 is TGTGCCATCAGTAGCTCCCAGGGAAGCGGGGAGCTGTTTTTT. It is translated as CAISSSQGSGELFF.

At least ten counts were recorded for this clonotype. This chain uses TRBV11-1 with TRBJ2-2, with D possibly matching TRBD1 (6 bases). The CDR3 length is 19 residues. Germline V gene data show CDR1 as SGHAT and CDR2 as FQDESV (reference sequence). Between the trimmed V and J ends, which lost 5 bases and 8 bases, there was a span of 30 bases. The CDR3 is CASSLGHPNHPTLRGELFF. The CDR3 nucleotides read TGTGCCAGCAGCCTGGGACATCCAAACCATCCCACCCTTCGGGGGGAGCTGTTTTTT. Looking up the rest from reference TRBV11-1 and TRBJ2-2 gives the full variable domain: EAEVAQSPRYKITEKSQAVAFWCDPISGHATLYWYRQILGQGPELLVQFQDESVVDDSQLPKDRFSAERLKGVDSTLKIQPAELGDSAMYLCASSLGHPNHPTLRGELFFGEGSRLTVL.

A remark on this clonotype: A single base separates this from a much larger clone, so it may be a read error. This chain joins TRBV2 and TRBJ2-4; possibly TRBD1 for D (6 bases). CDR1 and CDR2 (germline): SNHLY, FYNNEI. The CDR3 has 15 amino acids. The V end lost 6 bases, the J end lost 11 bases, and 23 bases lay between the germline ends. The CDR3 region is CASRTPGQGLDLQYF. Written as DNA, the CDR3 is TGTGCCAGCAGGACCCCCGGGCAGGGGTTGGACCTTCAGTACTTC.

This clonotype was seen more than once but under ten times. The V call is TRBV20-1, the J call TRBJ2-7; D is perhaps TRBD1 or TRBD2 (6 bases each). Per the germline V gene, CDR1 is DFQATT and CDR2 is SNEGSKA (reference sequence). V lost 1 base, J lost 3 bases, and 22 bases lay in between. CDR3 length: 17 residues. The CDR3 region is CSARVGGPSAVNYEQYF. CDR3 DNA: TGCAGTGCTAGAGTGGGGGGCCCTAGCGCTGTTAACTACGAGCAGTACTTC.

This clonotype was recorded at least ten times. The genes are TRBV24-1 and TRBJ2-1, with TRBD2 as a possible D gene (5 bases). The CDR3 loop spans 13 amino acids. V lost 5 bases, J lost 7 bases, and 11 bases lay in between. Germline lookup yields CDR1 KGHDR and CDR2 SFDVKD. The DNA for the CDR3 is TGTGCCACCAGTGGGACCACTAGTAATGAGCAGTTCTTC. It specifies CATSGTTSNEQFF.

The chain combines TRBV2 with TRBJ2-5, with D possibly being TRBD1 (5 bases). V was shortened by 8 bases and J by 9 bases, with 10 bases between the two germline ends. This CDR3 spans 10 amino acids. Germline V gene lookup returns CDR1 SNHLY and CDR2 FYNNEI. This CDR3 reads CASVQGPQYF. The CDR3 nucleotides are TGTGCCAGCGTTCAGGGTCCCCAGTACTTC.

This clonotype was recorded at least ten times. The V and J genes are TRBV6-6 and TRBJ2-1, with D possibly matching TRBD1 (5 bases). The CDR3 spans 12 residues. The V gene lost 2 bases and the J gene lost 9 bases, with 8 bases spanning the gap. Germline loops: CDR1 MNHNY, CDR2 SVGAGI (reference sequence). In DNA, the CDR3 is TGTGCCAGCAGTTACGAGGACACTGAGCAGTTCTTC. Protein product: CASSYEDTEQFF.

This clonotype has ten or more counts. The CDR3 DNA follows: TGCAGCGTTTTAATGGGTAATGAGCAGTTCTTC. Its translation: CSVLMGNEQFF. The chain uses TRBV29-1 and TRBJ2-1, with unresolved D. Trimming removed 5 bases from V and 7 bases from J, with 9 bases in between. There are 11 residues in the CDR3. Germline V gives CDR1 SQVTM, CDR2 ANQGSEA.

This clonotype was observed a handful of times. This rearrangement joins TRBV4-2 to TRBJ2-7; possibly TRBD2 for D (5 bases). The CDR3 covers 14 residues. Germline-derived CDR1 and CDR2 are LGHNA and YNFKEQ. V was trimmed by 1 base and J by 6 bases, leaving 13 bases between them. The CDR3, as DNA: TGTGCCAGCAGCCAAGTGGAGGATAGAGGCGAGCAGTACTTC. It translates to CASSQVEDRGEQYF.

The V gene is TRBV11-2, the J gene TRBJ2-1, with TRBD2 identical over 7 bases. This CDR3 contains 18 residues. V gave up 1 base and J gave up 2 bases; unmatched junction bases: 11. Germline CDR1 and CDR2: SGHAT and FQNNGV. CDR3 nucleotide sequence: TGTGCCAGCAGCTTAGGAGGCACTAGCGTAATACCCTACAATGAGCAGTTCTTC. Translating it yields CASSLGGTSVIPYNEQFF. Based on the CDR3 plus reference TRBV11-2 and TRBJ2-1, the full variable domain is EAGVAQSPRYKIIEKRQSVAFWCNPISGHATLYWYQQILGQGPKLLIQFQNNGVVDDSQLPKDRFSAERLKGVDSTLKIQPAKLEDSAVYLCASSLGGTSVIPYNEQFFGPGTRLTVL.